This T cell receptor (beta chain) was identified in a study of OX40 agonist ivuxolimab in advanced cancers. Whole-study context: Dose-escalation patients' cancers were hepatocellular carcinoma, melanoma, renal cell or head and neck cancer. Prior checkpoint blockade (anti-PD-1, anti-PD-L1 or anti-CTLA-4) was permitted; over 30% had it.

People who had autoimmune disease history or systemic immunosuppression were excluded. Concerning this clone itself: Its antigen is unknown.

Germline-derived CDR1 and CDR2 are LNHDA and SQIVND (reference sequence). V trimming: 8 bases; J trimming: 4 bases; junction bases outside the gene matches: 7. CDR3 length: 14 residues. Study results and limitations: Partly responding patients at 0.1-3.0 mg/kg showed some of the smallest clonal expansion.

The method was immunoSEQ multiplex PCR; TCRdb's version includes in-frame clones alone and lacks a portion of them. Of roughly 10,000 clones detected, 88% appear once; the ten largest clones hold 15% to 20%. The material was CD4+ or CD8+ T cells sorted from blood, obtained in a trial of the OX40 agonist ivuxolimab. This chain uses TRBV19 with TRBJ1-2; 10 bases align to TRBD1. The sequence was obtained from an adult with an advanced solid tumor such as melanoma, head and neck, liver or kidney cancer. Here the CDR3 DNA reads TGTGCCAGTTCTGACAGGGGGCGAGTCTATGGCTACACCTTC. Protein sequence: CASSDRGRVYGYTF.